This section outlines one TCR beta chain sequence together with its context. Its antigen is not known. Other DNA variants within this sample encode the same CDR3. Several immunoSEQ plates held equal portions of the genomic DNA taken from each subset. The method was immunoSEQ multiplex PCR; TCRdb's version includes in-frame clones alone and lacks a portion of them. The data show roughly 700,000 clones, about 74% seen once. V was cut by 1 base and J by 4 bases, with 5 bases left in between. The CDR3 is made up of 12 amino acids. The germline CDR1 and CDR2 sequences are SEHNR and FQNEAQ (reference sequence). The data belong to a study of shared clonotypes between healthy human individuals. Background on the study: The plates for each donor numbered three CD4 naive, three CD4 memory, two CD8 naive and one CD8 memory.

Study-level findings and limits: Naive subsets usually exceeded memory subsets in estimated richness. The researchers took only blood, and tissue repertoires probably look different.

This sequence originates from a woman in her thirties in good health. Specimen: memory CD4+ T cells sorted from blood. Subset indicated: CD45RA-negative fraction. This chain connects TRBV7-9 to TRBJ2-7, with D unclear. The CDR3 region has the DNA TGTGCCAGCAGCTTAGTGGGATACGAGCAGTACTTC. It specifies CASSLVGYEQYF.